This is a list of T cell receptor beta chains from one sample in a study of shared clonotypes between healthy human individuals. Only in-frame clones appear in the TCRdb table, and some are missing; sequencing was by immunoSEQ multiplex PCR. The table lists some 630,000 clones, about two thirds of them singletons. Sequencing was done on a sample of memory CD4+ T cells sorted from blood. The receptors originated from a woman between 25 and 40 years old in good health. Both conserved end residues are part of each CDR3. D genes are given only for firm matches. Only part of the rows carry a size: once, few, many, or a class if the clone is expanded.

TRBJ2-3 | - | TRBD2 | TRBV27 | CASRPAGGGIDTQYF | TGTGCCAGCAGACCAGCGGGAGGGGGGATAGATACGCAGTATTTT
TRBJ2-7 | - | - | TRBV7-6 | CASSLARQSYEQYF | TGTGCCAGCAGCTTAGCGAGGCAGAGCTACGAGCAGTACTTC
TRBJ2-3 | once | - | TRBV28 | CASSLGDRGSTDTQYF | TGTGCCAGCAGTTTAGGGGATAGGGGTTCCACAGATACGCAGTATTTT
TRBJ2-2 | - | - | TRBV21-1 | CASSTGRKITGELFF | TGTGCCAGCAGCACGGGACGGAAGATCACCGGGGAGCTGTTTTTT
TRBJ2-1 | - | - | TRBV28 | CASSLRQSSYNEQFF | TGTGCCAGCAGTTTAAGACAGAGCTCCTACAATGAGCAGTTCTTC
TRBJ2-3 | few | TRBD2 | TRBV2 | CAISSGRAVDTQYF | TGTGCCATTTCTAGCGGGAGGGCCGTAGATACGCAGTATTTT
TRBJ1-2 | - | - | TRBV30 | CAWSVGGGTNYGYTF | TGTGCCTGGAGTGTAGGCGGAGGAACCAACTATGGCTACACCTTC
TRBJ1-5 | - | - | TRBV10-2 | CASSESGGSNQPQHF | TGCGCCAGCAGTGAGTCAGGGGGTTCGAATCAGCCCCAGCATTTT
TRBJ2-1 | - | - | TRBV7-9 | CASSLGQGYNEQFF | TGTGCCAGCAGCTTAGGTCAGGGGTACAATGAGCAGTTCTTC
TRBJ2-6 | - | - | TRBV14 | CASSQWPRGSGANVLTF | TGTGCCAGCAGTCAATGGCCTAGGGGCTCTGGGGCCAACGTCCTGACTTTC
TRBJ2-1 | few | - | TRBV5-1 | CASSFGGPGDEQFF | TGCGCCAGCAGCTTTGGCGGTCCGGGGGATGAGCAGTTCTTC
TRBJ1-3 | - | TRBD1 | TRBV5-1 | CASSPQGIGGNTIYF | TGCGCCAGCAGCCCACAGGGGATAGGTGGAAACACCATATATTTT
TRBJ1-2 | - | - | TRBV19 | CASSPLINTGRINYGYTF | TGTGCCAGTAGTCCCCTAATTAATACAGGGAGGATAAACTATGGCTACACCTTC
TRBJ2-2 | - | - | TRBV29-1 | CSVDGRGRTGELFF | TGCAGCGTTGACGGTCGGGGGAGGACCGGGGAGCTGTTTTTT
TRBJ2-7 | - | TRBD2 | TRBV4-1 | CASSRTAVAGAPEQYF | TGCGCCAGCAGCCGAACGGCGGTAGCGGGAGCCCCCGAGCAGTACTTC
TRBJ2-3 | - | TRBD2 | TRBV7-9 | CASSTGGVRGTDTQYF | TGTGCCAGCAGCACGGGGGGAGTACGGGGCACAGATACGCAGTATTTT
TRBJ2-2 | - | - | TRBV12-5 | CASATDTGELFF | TGTGCTAGTGCCACGGATACCGGGGAGCTGTTTTTT
TRBJ2-7 | - | - | TRBV5-1 | CASSLGENYEQYF | TGCGCCAGCAGCTTGGGAGAAAACTACGAGCAGTACTTC
TRBJ1-5 | - | - | TRBV5-5 | CASSFKGFSNQPQHF | TGTGCCAGCAGCTTTAAAGGTTTCAGCAATCAGCCCCAGCATTTT
TRBJ2-1 | many | TRBD2 | TRBV29-1 | CSVEGTSGSDNEQFF | TGCAGCGTTGAAGGGACTAGCGGGAGCGACAATGAGCAGTTCTTC
TRBJ1-2 | - | - | TRBV5-4 | CASTTGTAYYGYTF | TGTGCCAGCACCACGGGGACGGCCTACTATGGCTACACCTTC
TRBJ2-5 | - | - | TRBV7-9 | CASSLNRGRETQYF | TGTGCCAGCAGCTTAAACCGGGGTAGGGAGACCCAGTACTTC
TRBJ2-5 | - | TRBD2 | TRBV27 | CASSPGLAGEETQYF | TGTGCCAGCAGTCCTGGACTAGCGGGAGAAGAGACCCAGTACTTC
TRBJ1-3 | - | TRBD1 | TRBV6-5 | CASKVQGDAGNTIYF | TGTGCCAGCAAAGTACAGGGGGACGCTGGAAACACCATATATTTT
TRBJ2-2 | few | TRBD1 | TRBV5-1 | CASSLFGTGGYGGELFF | TGCGCCAGCAGCTTGTTCGGGACAGGCGGTTATGGCGGGGAGCTGTTTTTT
TRBJ2-1 | - | - | TRBV27 | CASSLGASAYNEQFF | TGTGCCAGCTCACTAGGGGCTAGCGCCTACAATGAGCAGTTCTTC
TRBJ2-5 | once | - | TRBV6-1 | CAIFRPGQETQYF | TGTGCCATCTTTCGACCGGGCCAAGAGACCCAGTACTTC
TRBJ1-1 | - | - | TRBV5-4 | CASSTGQRMNTEAFF | TGTGCCAGCAGCACCGGACAGAGAATGAACACTGAAGCTTTCTTT